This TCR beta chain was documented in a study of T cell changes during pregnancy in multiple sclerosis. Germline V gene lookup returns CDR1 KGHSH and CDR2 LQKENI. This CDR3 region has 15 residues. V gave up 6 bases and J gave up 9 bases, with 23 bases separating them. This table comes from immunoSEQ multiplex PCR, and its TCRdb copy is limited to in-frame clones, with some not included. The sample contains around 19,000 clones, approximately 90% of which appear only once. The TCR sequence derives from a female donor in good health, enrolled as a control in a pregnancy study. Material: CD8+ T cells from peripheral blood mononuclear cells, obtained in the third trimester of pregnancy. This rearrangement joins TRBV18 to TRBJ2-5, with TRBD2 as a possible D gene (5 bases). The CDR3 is CASSQHPGGERAQYF. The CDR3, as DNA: TGTGCCAGCTCTCAACACCCCGGTGGGGAGAGGGCCCAGTACTTC.